These 14 T cell receptor beta chains were sequenced from one sample in a study of T cells in Graves' hyperthyroidism and ophthalmopathy (dated by TCRdb to the late 2010s). Preparation of the library involved multiplex PCR. Sequenced on an Illumina HiSeq 2000. TCR beta CDR3 regions were amplified from RNA transcripts. A first-round RT-PCR of the TCR CDR3 used the HTBI primer set with the Qiagen OneStep RT-PCR kit. TCRdb ran its own pipeline on the public reads, namely fastp trimming at Q25 and MiXCR clone calling, and kept in-frame beta chains. Rows are combined by CDR3 protein, so each entry shows the most common genes and DNA. The sample includes 500,000 to 650,000 distinct CDR3 sequences, with less than 15% observed a single time. The top ten constitute over 11% of the sample. Sequencing was carried out using blood. These receptors were obtained from a woman between 40 and 50 years old with Graves' hyperthyroidism.

In its sample, this clonotype was seen many times. V usage is TRBV6-1 and J usage is TRBJ2-7; tentative D call: TRBD2 (5 bases). This CDR3 is 15 amino acids long. Trimming removed 5 bases at V and 1 base at J, with 15 bases between. Germline lookup yields CDR1 MNHNS and CDR2 SASEGT. The CDR3 DNA follows: TGTGCCAGCAGTTCGATCCTAGCACAGTCCTACGAGCAGTACTTC. Protein: CASSSILAQSYEQYF.

This clonotype was seen repeatedly, ten times or more. The chain has TRBV20-1 and TRBJ2-7; possible D gene TRBD1, 6 bases. CDR1 is DFQATT, CDR2 SNEGSKA, per germline (reference sequence). With 5 bases removed from V and 2 bases from J, the gap between germline ends came to 19 bases. CDR3 length: 15 amino acids. The CDR3 sequence is CSALQTGTYPYEQYF. CDR3 nucleotide sequence: TGCAGTGCTTTACAAACCGGGACATATCCCTACGAGCAGTACTTC.

This clonotype was observed once. The CDR3 here is CASSPPRSGNYGYTF. Written as DNA, the CDR3 is TGTGCCAGCAGCCCCCCCCGCAGCGGGAACTATGGCTACACCTTC. The genes are TRBV7-9 and TRBJ1-2; D not certain. This CDR3 region has 15 residues. Trimming removed 5 bases at V and 2 bases at J, with 15 bases between. CDR1 and CDR2 (germline): SEHNR, FQNEAQ (reference sequence).

Points on this clonotype: As the CDR3 is not closed by the conserved phenylalanine or tryptophan, this likely results from a read error. J is TRBJ1-1 and V is TRBV3-1; 8 nucleotides agree with TRBD1. Germline CDR1 reads LGHDT; CDR2 reads YNNKEL (reference sequence). The CDR3 contains 15 residues. The V segment lost 2 bases and the J segment 5 bases; nucleotides outside the gene matches: 7. The CDR3 protein is CASSQIRTGRTEAFL. The CDR3 DNA reads as TGTGCCAGCAGCCAAATTCGGACAGGGCGAACTGAAGCTTTCCTT.

This clonotype was found many times. V gene TRBV28 combines with J gene TRBJ2-5; D is ambiguous. V lost 2 bases and J lost 5, with 9 bases in between. CDR3 size: 13 residues. Germline V lookup: CDR1 MDHEN, CDR2 SYDVKM. The CDR3 DNA is TGTGCCAGCAGTTTACAACAGACGGAGACCCAGTACTTC. Its protein product is CASSLQQTETQYF.

This clonotype was seen many times. V gene TRBV5-1 combines with J gene TRBJ1-5, with TRBD1 identical over 7 bases. CDR1 is SGHRS and CDR2 is YFSETQ in the germline V gene. CDR3 length equals 16 residues. V dropped 4 bases and J dropped 3; count of bases not matched to a gene: 10. The CDR3 region has the DNA TGCGCCAGCAGCCTCTCCGGACAGGATTACAATCAGCCCCAGCATTTT. As protein: CASSLSGQDYNQPQHF.

Regarding this clonotype: An end of the junction differs from the germline gene, which may be a read error. The chain joins TRBV20-1 to TRBJ2-1; D call uncertain. This CDR3 region has 14 residues. Germline V gives CDR1 DFQATT, CDR2 SNEGSKA (reference sequence). The CDR3 loop is CGARGDGSYNEQFF. The CDR3 DNA is TGCGGTGCTAGAGGTGATGGGTCCTACAATGAGCAGTTCTTC.

This clonotype appeared many times. The chain links TRBV20-1 to TRBJ2-7; TRBD1 is a possible D gene (6 bases). The CDR3 length is 13 residues. Trimming shortened V by 7 bases and J by 2 bases, and 15 bases separated the two germline ends. Per the germline V gene, CDR1 is DFQATT and CDR2 is SNEGSKA (reference sequence). The CDR3 DNA reads as TGCAGTGGGATACAACAGGGAACCTACGAGCAGTACTTC. Protein product: CSGIQQGTYEQYF.

Many counts were recorded for this clonotype. The chain recombines TRBV28 with TRBJ1-2; the D is unclear. CDR3 length: 14 residues. The V end was cut by 4 bases, the J end by 1 base, with 10 bases between. Germline loops: CDR1 MDHEN, CDR2 SYDVKM. The CDR3 sequence is CASSYDPFNYGYTF. Here the CDR3 DNA reads TGTGCCAGCAGTTACGACCCCTTTAACTATGGCTACACCTTC.

The chain employs TRBV12-3 or TRBV12-4 and TRBJ2-7, with no clear D. This CDR3 has 16 residues. Deletions cut 1 base from V and 4 bases from J, with 17 bases between. In nucleotides, the CDR3 is TGTGCCAGCAGTTTAGGTCGAGCTGAGAAAAGTTACGAGCAGTACTTC. This codes for CASSLGRAEKSYEQYF.

This clonotype was detected many times. This CDR3 is CSASALRSSYNEQFF. In nucleotides, the CDR3 is TGCAGTGCTAGCGCCCTTAGGAGCTCCTACAATGAGCAGTTCTTC. The V call is TRBV20-1, the J call TRBJ2-1, with no clear D. V was clipped by 3 bases and J by 0 bases, with 12 bases between them. The CDR3 runs to 15 residues. CDR1 and CDR2 (germline): DFQATT, SNEGSKA (reference sequence).

This chain links TRBV19 with TRBJ1-5; 9 bases align to TRBD1. Trimming removed 6 bases from V and 5 bases from J; junction bases left unmatched: 5. The CDR3 is 14 residues long. Per germline, CDR1 LNHDA and CDR2 SQIVND (reference sequence). The CDR3 here is CASSQQGAYQPQHF. The CDR3 DNA reads TGTGCCAGTAGCCAACAGGGGGCTTATCAGCCCCAGCATTTT.

This sequence joins TRBV9 and TRBJ2-1; 7 bases match TRBD2. The V and J ends lost 4 bases and 7 bases, in that order; junction bases with no gene match: 8. The V gene's germline CDR1 is SGDLS and CDR2 YYNGEE. The CDR3 spans 14 residues. The CDR3 region is CASSPVEGGNEQFF. CDR3 nucleotides: TGTGCCAGCAGCCCAGTGGAGGGAGGGAATGAGCAGTTCTTC.

V gene TRBV12-3 or TRBV12-4 combines with J gene TRBJ2-7; unclear D gene. Trimming took 6 bases from V and 3 from J, leaving 9 bases between them. The CDR3 spans 12 residues. The CDR3 DNA reads TGTGCCAGCAGCTTTGGGAACTACGAGCAGTACTTC. Protein: CASSFGNYEQYF.